This entry lists 11 T cell receptor beta chains sequenced from one sample in a study of T cell responses to AZD1222 COVID-19 vaccine (dated by TCRdb to the early 2020s). The time point label of this sample denotes: about 28 days (+/-7) after the second vaccine dose. The library was made by the immunoSEQ multiplex PCR assay. TCRdb obtained this table from immuneACCESS and retained in-frame rearrangements with V and J assigned. These tables miss some clones; where compared with another copy, unresolved V genes account for less than half of the shortfall, and the remainder is unexplained. The sample yields roughly 120,000 clones; around 83% were counted once. The top ten hold under 3% of the sample. The material was peripheral blood, obtained 28 days after the second AZD1222 dose. The receptors derive from an adult who received the AZD1222 COVID-19 vaccine.

This clone has only a few counts. The chain links TRBV19 to TRBJ2-2, with 7 positions matching TRBD1. CDR1 is LNHDA and CDR2 is SQIVND in the germline V gene (reference sequence). Trimming took 2 bases from V and 5 from J; bases not matched to a gene: 2. The CDR3 has 14 amino acids. This CDR3 reads CASSITGVTGELFF. The DNA of the CDR3 is TGTGCCAGTAGTATAACAGGGGTAACCGGGGAGCTGTTTTTT.

This chain links TRBV5-1 with TRBJ2-2, with 10 bases matching TRBD1. Germline V gene sequence: CDR1 SGHRS, CDR2 YFSETQ. The CDR3 extends over 19 amino acids. The J segment lost 0 bases and the V segment lost 4 bases, leaving 12 bases of the junction unmatched. In nucleotides, the CDR3 is TGCGCCAGCAGCGTCGCGGGACAGGGGATCAATACGAACACCGGGGAGCTGTTTTTT. It encodes CASSVAGQGINTNTGELFF.

This chain connects TRBV4-3 to TRBJ1-2, with 8 bases identical to TRBD1. The CDR3 has 15 amino acids. Trimming took 4 bases from V and 5 from J; bases not matched to a gene: 9. Germline lookup yields CDR1 LGHNA and CDR2 YSLEER. Here the CDR3 DNA reads TGCGCCAGCAGCCCTCTGGACAGGGAGCTTTATGGCTACACCTTC. This codes for CASSPLDRELYGYTF.

The genes are TRBV7-9 and TRBJ1-3; no firm D call. Germline-derived CDR1 and CDR2 are SEHNR and FQNEAQ (reference sequence). The ends were cut back, 7 bases at V and 7 bases at J, with 14 bases in the middle. The length of the CDR3 is 13 residues. The CDR3 DNA is TGTGCCAGCATACGGACGGCAGCCAACACCATATATTTT. This codes for CASIRTAANTIYF.

This chain joins TRBV15 and TRBJ2-7; 7 nucleotides line up with TRBD2. The CDR3 has 14 residues. The V segment lost 3 bases and the J segment 2 bases; nucleotides outside the gene matches: 4. Germline V lookup: CDR1 LNHNV, CDR2 YYDKDF (reference sequence). The CDR3 coding sequence is TGTGCCACCAGCAGGGGGAGGGGAACCTACGAGCAGTACTTC. This codes for CATSRGRGTYEQYF.

This rearrangement joins TRBV6-5 to TRBJ1-4; 8 bases align to TRBD1. The CDR3 loop spans 14 amino acids. V shed 6 bases and J 7 bases; nucleotides not matched to a gene: 7. Germline V CDR1 and CDR2: MNHEY, SVGAGI. The CDR3 protein is CASRRTGHGEKLFF. The CDR3 nucleotides read TGTGCCAGCAGGAGGACAGGGCACGGTGAAAAACTGTTTTTT.

The chain joins TRBV19 to TRBJ1-2; D is possibly TRBD1 (6 bases). The CDR3 runs to 14 residues. The ends were cut back, 3 bases at V and 8 bases at J, with 16 bases in the middle. Germline values: CDR1 LNHDA, CDR2 SQIVND (reference sequence). CDR3: CASSIDVQGHGYTF. DNA of the CDR3: TGTGCCAGTAGTATTGATGTCCAGGGACACGGCTACACCTTC.

This clone showed up just a few times. The J gene is TRBJ1-1, the V gene TRBV12-3 or TRBV12-4; D is ambiguous. Between the trimmed V and J ends, which lost 6 bases and 1 base, there was a span of 3 bases. This CDR3 region has 11 residues. The CDR3 DNA reads TGTGCCAGCAGACAGAACACTGAAGCTTTCTTT. Translated: CASRQNTEAFF.

This rearrangement joins TRBV19 to TRBJ2-5, with 10 bases aligning to TRBD2. Germline V CDR1 and CDR2: LNHDA, SQIVND (reference sequence). The trim removed 6 bases at V and 4 bases at J, leaving 2 bases unmatched. The CDR3 has 13 amino acids. The CDR3 loop reads CASRKRGGETQYF. In DNA, the CDR3 is TGTGCCAGTAGAAAGCGGGGGGGAGAGACCCAGTACTTC.

J is TRBJ2-5 and V is TRBV6-5, with D maybe TRBD2 (5 bases). The CDR3 has 13 amino acids. Germline V gene sequence: CDR1 MNHEY, CDR2 SVGAGI. Trimming removed 5 bases from V and 1 base from J, with 8 bases in between. CDR3 DNA: TGTGCCAGCAGTCCGCGGGCCCAAGAGACCCAGTACTTC. This codes for CASSPRAQETQYF.

This rearrangement joins TRBV11-3 to TRBJ1-2; D remains ambiguous. The CDR3 loop spans 13 amino acids. Per the germline V gene, CDR1 is SGHNT and CDR2 is YENEEA. V was pared by 5 bases and J by 6 bases, with 13 bases between. The CDR3 protein is CASSPQVFDGYTF. The CDR3 region has the DNA TGTGCCAGCAGCCCGCAAGTTTTTGATGGCTACACCTTC.